Following are 9 T cell receptor beta chains from one sample sequenced in a study of blood T cell repertoires in COVID-19. Clones were read by immunoSEQ multiplex PCR, and TCRdb kept only the in-frame ones, dropping some. The sample has 260,000 or so clones, 88% seen once. Input material: peripheral blood. The receptors stem from a human donor in a cohort sampled during active COVID-19.

J is TRBJ1-2 and V is TRBV4-1; D gene uncertain. CDR3 length: 15 residues. Germline V lookup: CDR1 MGHRA, CDR2 YSYEKL. V was cut by 1 base and J by 4 bases, with 13 bases left in between. The CDR3 region has the DNA TGCGCCAGCAGCCAAGGCCCACTCGGAGGCTATGGCTACACCTTC. It specifies CASSQGPLGGYGYTF.

This clone was picked up one time. The V call is TRBV30, the J call TRBJ1-1; 7 bases match TRBD1. V shed 5 bases and J 7 bases; nucleotides not matched to a gene: 4. CDR1 GTSNPN and CDR2 SVGIG come from the germline V gene (reference sequence). There are 11 residues in the CDR3. For the CDR3, the DNA is TGTGCCTGGCGACAGGGCGGTGAAGCTTTCTTT. It encodes CAWRQGGEAFF.

The rearrangement links TRBV5-8 to TRBJ1-5, with 7 bases fitting TRBD1. This CDR3 has 16 residues. CDR1 is SGHTS, CDR2 YDEGEE, per germline. The trim removed 0 bases at V and 3 bases at J, leaving 6 bases unmatched. CDR3 protein: CASSLGGDRYNQPQHF. Here the CDR3 DNA reads TGTGCCAGCAGCTTGGGTGGGGACAGATACAATCAGCCCCAGCATTTT.

The V call is TRBV30, the J call TRBJ2-7; 7 positions match TRBD1. This CDR3 region has 14 residues. The V gene end was trimmed by 8 bases and the J gene end by 1 base; junction bases not matched to a gene: 11. Germline V gives CDR1 GTSNPN, CDR2 SVGIG (reference sequence). The CDR3 nucleotides are TGTGCCGCAAAATCCGGGACAGTTTCCTACGAGCAGTACTTC. Residues: CAAKSGTVSYEQYF.

The V and J genes are TRBV5-4 and TRBJ2-3, with D tentatively TRBD2 (6 bases). Trimming removed 4 bases from V and 0 bases from J, with 12 bases in between. CDR3 size: 15 residues. CDR1 and CDR2 (germline): SGHNT, YYREEE (reference sequence). CDR3 region: CASSRAGSSTDTQYF. CDR3 DNA: TGTGCCAGCAGCCGGGCGGGATCTAGCACAGATACGCAGTATTTT.

This rearrangement joins TRBV24-1 to TRBJ1-5; 8 nucleotides match TRBD1. The V gene end was trimmed by 8 bases and the J gene end by 6 bases; junction bases not matched to a gene: 11. The CDR3 runs 15 residues. Germline CDR1 reads KGHDR; CDR2 reads SFDVKD. The CDR3 sequence is CATKSGQGDTQPQHF. The CDR3 coding sequence is TGTGCCACCAAGAGCGGACAGGGAGATACTCAGCCCCAGCATTTT.

The J gene is TRBJ2-2, the V gene TRBV5-1, with 11 bases matching TRBD2. Trimming at V came to 4 bases and at J to 7 bases, leaving 3 bases not matched to a gene. Germline CDR1 is SGHRS and CDR2 is YFSETQ. The CDR3 is 14 amino acids. CDR3 sequence reads: CASSSGLAGGELFF. The CDR3 DNA is TGCGCCAGCAGCAGCGGACTAGCGGGCGGGGAGCTGTTTTTT.

The rearrangement uses TRBV6-6 and TRBJ1-3, with 8 bases aligning to TRBD1. The CDR3 runs to 16 residues. Germline values: CDR1 MNHNY, CDR2 SVGAGI (reference sequence). Trimming cost V 5 bases and J 1 base; bases outside gene matches: 7. The CDR3 sequence is CASSTSGGASGNTIYF. In DNA, the CDR3 is TGTGCCAGCAGTACTTCAGGGGGCGCATCTGGAAACACCATATATTTT.

The chain employs TRBV19 and TRBJ1-1; 8 nucleotides line up with TRBD1. The germline gives CDR1 LNHDA, CDR2 SQIVND (reference sequence). The ends lost 6 bases at V and 4 bases at J; junction bases unmatched: 4. This CDR3 contains 13 residues. The CDR3 region has the DNA TGTGCCAGTAGGAACAGGGGGGGCACTGAAGCTTTCTTT. As protein: CASRNRGGTEAFF.